A single sample is the source of the 8 T cell receptor beta chains below, sequenced in a study of molecular identifiers for immune sequencing clone quantification. MiXCR, run by TCRdb on the PCR reads, gives a single entry per CDR3 protein. The sample has approximately 500,000 distinct CDR3 sequences, around 23% seen once. Sequencing used naive CD8+ T cells from blood, with Jurkat cell RNA spiked in. As for subset: FACS-sorted CD8+CD4-CCR7+CD45RA+ naive T cells. The receptors stem from a human donor in good health. Some libraries in this study had Jurkat cell RNA spiked in.

In this sample, this clonotype turned up a few times. The chain carries TRBV6-2 or TRBV6-3 and TRBJ2-5; 8 bases agree with TRBD1. Germline CDR1 is MNHEY and CDR2 is SVGEGT. The CDR3 is made up of 16 amino acids. J gave up 2 bases and V 2 bases, and 7 bases lay outside the gene matches. CDR3 in amino acids: CASSYDGTGEQETQYF. For the CDR3, the DNA is TGTGCCAGCAGTTACGACGGGACAGGTGAACAAGAGACCCAGTACTTC.

In its sample, this clonotype was seen many times. The chain has TRBV30 and TRBJ2-3; D is unclear. Germline CDR1 and CDR2: GTSNPN and SVGIG (reference sequence). The CDR3 sequence is 10 residues long. Trimming stripped 4 bases from V and 5 bases from J, with 4 bases between. CDR3 protein: CAWMGDTQYF. The CDR3 region has the DNA TGTGCCTGGATGGGAGATACGCAGTATTTT.

This chain connects TRBV29-1 to TRBJ2-1; 15 bases agree with TRBD2. From germline, CDR1 is SQVTM and CDR2 ANQGSEA. CDR3 length: 17 amino acids. V shed 1 base, J shed 0 bases, and the junction held 1 base outside the gene matches. Here the CDR3 DNA reads TGCAGCGTTGAAGGGACTAGCGGGAGGGCCTCCTACAATGAGCAGTTCTTC. This encodes CSVEGTSGRASYNEQFF.

The V gene is TRBV11-2, the J gene TRBJ1-4, with D possibly matching TRBD1 (6 bases). The CDR3 spans 16 residues. The germline gives CDR1 SGHAT, CDR2 FQNNGV. V lost 5 bases, J lost 4 bases, and 17 bases lay in between. The DNA of the CDR3 is TGTGCCAGCAGCCGGACAGCAGATTACTTTAATGAAAAACTGTTTTTT. As protein: CASSRTADYFNEKLFF.

Points on this clonotype: A single base separates this from a much larger clone, so it may be a read error. This chain connects TRBV7-8 to TRBJ1-1; D is unresolved. CDR1 and CDR2 (germline): SGHVS, FQNEAQ. This CDR3 is built from 11 residues. CDR3 DNA sequence: TGTGCCAGCAGCGAGACAAGTGAAGCTCTCTTT. Amino acids: CASSETSEALF. Together with reference TRBV7-8 and TRBJ1-1, the CDR3 gives the full variable domain: GAGVSQSPRYKVAKRGQDVALRCDPISGHVSLFWYQQALGQGPEFLTYFQNEAQLDKSGLPSDRFFAERPEGSVSTLKIQRTQQEDSAVYLCASSETSEALFGQGTRLTVV.

This clonotype was seen only a few times. This chain links TRBV7-9 with TRBJ2-7; 8 bases match TRBD1. The CDR3 has 16 amino acids. Germline V lookup: CDR1 SEHNR, CDR2 FQNEAQ (reference sequence). The J segment lost 2 bases and the V segment lost 5 bases, leaving 11 bases of the junction unmatched. The chain's CDR3 is CASSPPSLGQAYEQYF. CDR3 nucleotides: TGTGCCAGCAGCCCACCGAGCTTGGGACAGGCCTACGAGCAGTACTTC.

This clonotype appeared many times. The V and J genes are TRBV4-1 and TRBJ1-4; D gene ambiguous. The ends were cut back, 4 bases at V and 6 bases at J, with 15 bases in the middle. Germline-derived CDR1 and CDR2 are MGHRA and YSYEKL. This CDR3 contains 15 residues. The CDR3 sequence is CASSPEGMEDEKLFF. The CDR3 nucleotides read TGCGCCAGCAGCCCCGAAGGGATGGAGGATGAAAAACTGTTTTTT.

CDR3 DNA sequence: TGCAGTGCCCAATCGGGGCTTGGCAATGAGCAGTTCTTC. Translated: CSAQSGLGNEQFF. V gene TRBV20-1 combines with J gene TRBJ2-1; the D call may be TRBD1 or TRBD2 (5 bases each). The V and J ends lost 6 bases and 6 bases respectively, with 15 bases between them. This CDR3 is built from 13 residues. Germline lookup yields CDR1 DFQATT and CDR2 SNEGSKA (reference sequence).